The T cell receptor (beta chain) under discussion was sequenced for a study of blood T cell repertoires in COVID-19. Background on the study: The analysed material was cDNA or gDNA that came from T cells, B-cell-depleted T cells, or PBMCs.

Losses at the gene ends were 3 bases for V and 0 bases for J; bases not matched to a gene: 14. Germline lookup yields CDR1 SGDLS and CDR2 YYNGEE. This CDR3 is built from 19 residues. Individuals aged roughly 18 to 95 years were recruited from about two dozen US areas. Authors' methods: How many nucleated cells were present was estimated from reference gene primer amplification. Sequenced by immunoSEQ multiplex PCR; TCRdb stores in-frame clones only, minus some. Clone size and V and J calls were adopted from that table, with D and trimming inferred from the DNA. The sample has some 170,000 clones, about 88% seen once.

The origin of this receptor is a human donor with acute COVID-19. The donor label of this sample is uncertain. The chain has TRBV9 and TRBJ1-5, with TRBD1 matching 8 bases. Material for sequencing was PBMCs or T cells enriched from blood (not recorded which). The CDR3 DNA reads TGTGCCAGCAGCGCAGCGACAGGGGCCGATCAAGATAGCAATCAGCCCCAGCATTTT. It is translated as CASSAATGADQDSNQPQHF.